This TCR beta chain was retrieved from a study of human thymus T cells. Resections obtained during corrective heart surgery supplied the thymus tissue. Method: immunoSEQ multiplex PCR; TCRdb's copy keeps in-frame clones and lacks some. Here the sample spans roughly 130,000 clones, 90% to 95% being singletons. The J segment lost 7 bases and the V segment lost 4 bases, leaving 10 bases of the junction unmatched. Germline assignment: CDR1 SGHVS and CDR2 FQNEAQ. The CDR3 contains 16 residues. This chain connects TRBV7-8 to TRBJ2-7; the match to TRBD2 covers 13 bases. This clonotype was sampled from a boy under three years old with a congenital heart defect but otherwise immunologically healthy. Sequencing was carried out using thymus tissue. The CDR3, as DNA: TGTGCCAGCAGCTGTGATCTGGGACTAGCGGGGTATGAGCAGTACTTC. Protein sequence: CASSCDLGLAGYEQYF.